This T cell receptor (beta chain) emerged from a study of CD8 T cells in ankylosing spondylitis. Broader study findings: The study identified a TCR beta motif of several highly homologous variants that appeared characteristic of ankylosing spondylitis blood. Reports say disease-linked clones showed up significantly more in matched ankylosing spondylitis synovial fluid. Earlier work had already found some motif variants in reactive arthritis synovial fluid and blood. Those disease-linked clones were CD8+; they were also relatively rare in peripheral blood.

Quantitative 5'-RACE was performed with molecular barcodes, and it yielded the TCR beta libraries. MiXCR was run by TCRdb on the 5' RACE reads, yielding one entry per CDR3 protein. The data contain 200,000 to 250,000 distinct CDR3 sequences, roughly 18% of them singletons. A remark on this clonotype: Its antigen is still unknown.

The sequence came from a male donor with ankylosing spondylitis. Specimen: blood, either unsorted or a sorted T cell fraction (not recorded which).

The CDR3 DNA is TGTGCCAGCAGTTTAGGACCGATCAATCAGCCCCAGCATTTT. Translating gives CASSLGPINQPQHF. The V and J genes are TRBV6-2 or TRBV6-3 and TRBJ1-5; no firm D call. Germline CDR1 is MNHEY and CDR2 is SVGEGT. This CDR3 region has 14 residues. Trimming pared 4 bases from V and 3 bases from J, leaving 10 bases between.